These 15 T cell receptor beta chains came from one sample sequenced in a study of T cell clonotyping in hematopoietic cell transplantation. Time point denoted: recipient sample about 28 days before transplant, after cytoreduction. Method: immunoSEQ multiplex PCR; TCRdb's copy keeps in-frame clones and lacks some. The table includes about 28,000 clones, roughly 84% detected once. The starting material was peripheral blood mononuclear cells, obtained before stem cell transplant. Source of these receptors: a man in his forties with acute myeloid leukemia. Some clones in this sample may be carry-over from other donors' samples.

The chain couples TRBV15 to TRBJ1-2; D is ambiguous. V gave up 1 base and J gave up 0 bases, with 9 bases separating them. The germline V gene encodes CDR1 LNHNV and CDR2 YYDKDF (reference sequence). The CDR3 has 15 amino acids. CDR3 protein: CATSRVGGPNYGYTF. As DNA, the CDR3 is TGTGCCACCAGCAGAGTTGGCGGACCTAACTATGGCTACACCTTC.

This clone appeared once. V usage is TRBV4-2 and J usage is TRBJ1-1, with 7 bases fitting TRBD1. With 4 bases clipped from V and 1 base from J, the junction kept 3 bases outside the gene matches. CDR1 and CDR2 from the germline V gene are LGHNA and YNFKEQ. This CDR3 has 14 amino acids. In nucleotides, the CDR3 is TGTGCCAGCAGCCTCAGGGGGGAGAACACTGAAGCTTTCTTT. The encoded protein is CASSLRGENTEAFF.

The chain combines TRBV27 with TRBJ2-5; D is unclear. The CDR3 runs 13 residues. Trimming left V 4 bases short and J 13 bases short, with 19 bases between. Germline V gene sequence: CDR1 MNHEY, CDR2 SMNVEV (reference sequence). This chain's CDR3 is CASSSPGPPRLYF. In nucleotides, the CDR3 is TGTGCCAGCAGTTCCCCCGGGCCACCCCGTCTGTACTTC.

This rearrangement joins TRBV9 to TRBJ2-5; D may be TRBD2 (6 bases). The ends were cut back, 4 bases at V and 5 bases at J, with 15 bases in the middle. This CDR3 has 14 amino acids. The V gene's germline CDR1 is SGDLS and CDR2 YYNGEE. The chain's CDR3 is CASSSGREPETQYF. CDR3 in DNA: TGTGCCAGCAGCTCCGGCCGGGAGCCGGAGACCCAGTACTTC.

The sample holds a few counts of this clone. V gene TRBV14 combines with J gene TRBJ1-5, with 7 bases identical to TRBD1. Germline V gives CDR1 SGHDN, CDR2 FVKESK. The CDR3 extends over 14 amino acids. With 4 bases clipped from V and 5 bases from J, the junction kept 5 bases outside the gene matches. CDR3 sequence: CASSPTGAHQPQHF. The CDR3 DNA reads TGTGCCAGCAGCCCTACAGGGGCTCATCAGCCCCAGCATTTT. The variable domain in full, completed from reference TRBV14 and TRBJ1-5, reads EAGVTQFPSHSVIEKGQTVTLRCDPISGHDNLYWYRRVMGKEIKFLLHFVKESKQDESGMPNNRFLAERTGGTYSTLKVQPAELEDSGVYFCASSPTGAHQPQHFGDGTRLSIL.

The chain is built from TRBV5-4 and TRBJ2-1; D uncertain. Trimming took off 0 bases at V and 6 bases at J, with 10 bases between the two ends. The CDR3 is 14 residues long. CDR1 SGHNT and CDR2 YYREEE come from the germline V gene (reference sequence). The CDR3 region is CASSLATRANEQFF. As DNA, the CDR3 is TGTGCCAGCAGCTTGGCCACTCGGGCCAATGAGCAGTTCTTC.

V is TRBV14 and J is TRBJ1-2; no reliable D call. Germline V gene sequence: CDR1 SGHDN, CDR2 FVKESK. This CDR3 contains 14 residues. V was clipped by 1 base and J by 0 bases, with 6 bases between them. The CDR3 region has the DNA TGTGCCAGCAGCCAAGCGATAGCTAACTATGGCTACACCTTC. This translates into CASSQAIANYGYTF. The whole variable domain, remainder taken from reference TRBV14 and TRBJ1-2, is EAGVTQFPSHSVIEKGQTVTLRCDPISGHDNLYWYRRVMGKEIKFLLHFVKESKQDESGMPNNRFLAERTGGTYSTLKVQPAELEDSGVYFCASSQAIANYGYTFGSGTRLTVV.

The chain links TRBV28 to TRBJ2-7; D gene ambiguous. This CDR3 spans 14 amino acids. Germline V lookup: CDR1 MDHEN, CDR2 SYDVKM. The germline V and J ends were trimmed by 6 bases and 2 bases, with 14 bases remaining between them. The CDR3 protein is CASSRNVIPYEQYF. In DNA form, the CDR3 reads TGTGCCAGCAGCCGAAACGTTATCCCCTACGAGCAGTACTTC.

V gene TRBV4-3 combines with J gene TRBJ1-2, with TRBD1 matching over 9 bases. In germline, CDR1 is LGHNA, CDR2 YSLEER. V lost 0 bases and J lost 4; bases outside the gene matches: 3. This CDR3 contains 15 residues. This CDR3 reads CASSQDGTGSYGYTF. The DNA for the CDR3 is TGCGCCAGCAGCCAAGATGGGACAGGGAGCTATGGCTACACCTTC.

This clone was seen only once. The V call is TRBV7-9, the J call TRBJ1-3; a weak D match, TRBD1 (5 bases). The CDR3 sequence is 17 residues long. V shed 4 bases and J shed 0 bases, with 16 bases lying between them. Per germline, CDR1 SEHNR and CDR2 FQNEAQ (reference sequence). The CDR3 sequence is CASSWGLQKSSGNTIYF. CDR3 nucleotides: TGTGCCAGCAGCTGGGGACTCCAAAAGTCCTCTGGAAACACCATATATTTT.

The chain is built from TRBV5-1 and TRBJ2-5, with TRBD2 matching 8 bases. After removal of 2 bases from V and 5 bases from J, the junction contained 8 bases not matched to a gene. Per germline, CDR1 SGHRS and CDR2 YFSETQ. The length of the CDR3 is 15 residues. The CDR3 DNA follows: TGCGCCAGCAGCTTCGATCAGCGGGGGTGGGAGACCCAGTACTTC. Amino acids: CASSFDQRGWETQYF.

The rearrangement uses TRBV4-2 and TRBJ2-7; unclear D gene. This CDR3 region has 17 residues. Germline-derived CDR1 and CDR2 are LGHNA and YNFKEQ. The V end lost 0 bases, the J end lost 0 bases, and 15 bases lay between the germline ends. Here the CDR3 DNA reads TGTGCCAGCAGCCAAGAGGAAAGGAGCTGGTCCTCCTACGAGCAGTACTTC. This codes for CASSQEERSWSSYEQYF.

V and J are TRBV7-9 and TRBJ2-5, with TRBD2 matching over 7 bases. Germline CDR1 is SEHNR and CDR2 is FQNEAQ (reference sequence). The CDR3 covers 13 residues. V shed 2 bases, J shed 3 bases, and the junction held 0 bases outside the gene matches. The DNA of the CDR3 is TGTGCCAGCAGCTTAAGCGGGGAAGAGACCCAGTACTTC. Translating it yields CASSLSGEETQYF.

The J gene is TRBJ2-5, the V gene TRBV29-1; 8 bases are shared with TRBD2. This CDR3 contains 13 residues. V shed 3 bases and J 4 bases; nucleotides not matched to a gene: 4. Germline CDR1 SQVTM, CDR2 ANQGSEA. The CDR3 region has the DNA TGCAGCGTTGATGCGGGACTAGGAGAGACCCAGTACTTC. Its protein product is CSVDAGLGETQYF.

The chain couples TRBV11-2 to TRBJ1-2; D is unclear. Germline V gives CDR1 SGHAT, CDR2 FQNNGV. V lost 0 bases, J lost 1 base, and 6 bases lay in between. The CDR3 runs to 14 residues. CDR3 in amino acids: CASSLDTFNYGYTF. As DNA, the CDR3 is TGTGCCAGCAGCTTAGATACGTTTAACTATGGCTACACCTTC. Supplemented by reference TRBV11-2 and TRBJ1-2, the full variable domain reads EAGVAQSPRYKIIEKRQSVAFWCNPISGHATLYWYQQILGQGPKLLIQFQNNGVVDDSQLPKDRFSAERLKGVDSTLKIQPAKLEDSAVYLCASSLDTFNYGYTFGSGTRLTVV.